The 27 T cell receptor beta chains listed next were all sequenced from one sample in a study of patients and donors after allogeneic stem cell transplantation. TCRdb fed the RT-PCR reads into MiXCR, producing one record per CDR3 protein. The sample holds about a million distinct CDR3 sequences, about a sixth seen once. The material sequenced was blood, either unsorted or a sorted T cell fraction (not recorded which). Receptor source: a human donor who was either an allogeneic HSCT recipient or a stem cell or donor lymphocyte infusion donor (not recorded which). It is not recorded whose cells these are; they may come from a transplant donor.

This clonotype showed up just a few times. This chain connects TRBV12-3 or TRBV12-4 to TRBJ2-2; 10 nucleotides agree with TRBD2. V gave up 3 bases and J gave up 5 bases; unmatched junction bases: 6. This CDR3 spans 16 amino acids. This CDR3 reads CASSFSGGVGTGELFF. For the CDR3, the DNA is TGTGCCAGCAGTTTCAGCGGGGGGGTGGGAACCGGGGAGCTGTTTTTT.

The CDR3 nucleotides read TGCAGTGCTAGAGATCCTAGGGTTAGCAATCAGCCCCAGCATTTT. Translation: CSARDPRVSNQPQHF. V usage is TRBV20-1 and J usage is TRBJ1-5; D uncertain. Germline loops: CDR1 DFQATT, CDR2 SNEGSKA (reference sequence). The V end was cut by 0 bases, the J end by 0 bases, with 9 bases between. This CDR3 has 15 residues.

This clonotype was seen a handful of times. The genes are TRBV25-1 and TRBJ1-3, with D possibly being TRBD1 (6 bases). This CDR3 is 16 amino acids long. Germline lookup yields CDR1 MGHDK and CDR2 SYGVNS. The ends were cut back, 2 bases at V and 0 bases at J, with 11 bases in the middle. Here the CDR3 reads CASSEHRDNSGNTIYF. The CDR3 DNA is TGTGCCAGCAGTGAACACCGGGACAACTCTGGAAACACCATATATTTT.

This clonotype was picked up many times. The chain recombines TRBV24-1 with TRBJ2-3; D is unresolved. There are 13 residues in the CDR3. The ends were cut back, 3 bases at V and 5 bases at J, with 8 bases in the middle. Germline V gene data show CDR1 as KGHDR and CDR2 as SFDVKD. The CDR3 protein is CATSDPRGDTQYF. The CDR3 nucleotides are TGTGCCACCAGTGATCCACGAGGAGATACGCAGTATTTT.

This clonotype turned up a few times. This chain connects TRBV5-5 to TRBJ2-2; the D is unclear. The CDR3 length is 14 residues. Germline CDR1 reads SGHKS; CDR2 reads YYEKEE (reference sequence). Between the trimmed V and J ends, which lost 4 bases and 1 base, there was a span of 8 bases. The CDR3 region has the DNA TGTGCCAGCAGCCCCGACTTGAACACCGGGGAGCTGTTTTTT. It encodes CASSPDLNTGELFF.

The chain couples TRBV12-3 or TRBV12-4 to TRBJ1-3; D remains unclear. Between the trimmed V and J ends, which lost 6 bases and 2 bases, there was a span of 14 bases. The CDR3 is made up of 15 amino acids. The CDR3 here is CASSPVAGAGNTIYF. The CDR3, as DNA: TGTGCCAGCAGCCCGGTGGCCGGGGCTGGAAACACCATATATTTT.

The rearrangement joins TRBV12-3 or TRBV12-4 to TRBJ1-2; 8 bases line up with TRBD1. The J segment lost 8 bases and the V segment lost 6 bases, leaving 8 bases of the junction unmatched. CDR3 length equals 13 residues. CDR3 protein: CASSPTGARGYTF. The DNA for the CDR3 is TGTGCCAGCAGCCCGACAGGGGCTCGCGGCTACACCTTC.

The chain's CDR3 is CASSKITGELFF. DNA of the CDR3: TGTGCCAGCAGTAAGATCACCGGGGAGCTGTTTTTT. V usage is TRBV27 and J usage is TRBJ2-2; D is undetermined. Germline loops: CDR1 MNHEY, CDR2 SMNVEV (reference sequence). This CDR3 has 12 residues. Between the trimmed V and J ends, which lost 5 bases and 4 bases, there was a span of 5 bases.

The rearrangement links TRBV20-1 to TRBJ2-7; perhaps TRBD1 as D (5 bases). CDR1 is DFQATT and CDR2 is SNEGSKA in the germline V gene (reference sequence). The germline V and J ends were trimmed by 3 bases and 0 bases, with 12 bases remaining between them. The CDR3 contains 14 residues. The CDR3 is CSASGRVLSYEQYF. As DNA, the CDR3 is TGCAGTGCTAGTGGCAGGGTGCTCTCCTACGAGCAGTACTTC.

The chain links TRBV5-6 to TRBJ2-3; 7 nucleotides agree with TRBD1. Losses at the gene ends were 5 bases for V and 8 bases for J; bases not matched to a gene: 14. The CDR3 has 15 residues. Germline V gene lookup returns CDR1 SGHDT and CDR2 YYEEEE. The CDR3 nucleotides read TGTGCCAGCAGTAAAAATCGACCCGCAGGGGGTACGCAGTATTTT. Translated: CASSKNRPAGGTQYF.

V usage is TRBV4-1 and J usage is TRBJ2-1, with TRBD2 matching over 16 bases. The CDR3 is made up of 16 amino acids. V dropped 6 bases and J dropped 8; count of bases not matched to a gene: 7. Looked up from germline, CDR1 is MGHRA and CDR2 is YSYEKL. Here the CDR3 reads CASRPIGTSGRDEQFF. In DNA, the CDR3 is TGCGCCAGCAGACCAATCGGGACTAGCGGGAGGGATGAGCAGTTCTTC.

This clonotype was seen more than once but under ten times. V is TRBV12-5 and J is TRBJ2-7; D is perhaps TRBD2 (6 bases). This CDR3 is 11 amino acids long. V lost 6 bases and J lost 13, with 16 bases in between. Germline assignment: CDR1 LGHNT and CDR2 FRNRAP. Written as DNA, the CDR3 is TGTGCTAGTGGATCGGGGGTTAGGTCATACTTC. This encodes CASGSGVRSYF.

The chain couples TRBV2 to TRBJ2-3, with D possibly matching TRBD1 (6 bases). Trimming stripped 7 bases from V and 2 bases from J, with 16 bases between. The CDR3 runs 15 residues. In germline, CDR1 is SNHLY, CDR2 FYNNEI. In nucleotides, the CDR3 is TGTGCCAGCATCGAAGACCGACAGGTCACAGATACGCAGTATTTT. It codes for CASIEDRQVTDTQYF.

There are a few counts of this clonotype. For the CDR3, the DNA is TGTGCCAGCAGGAGGGGCGGGGAAGGGCTTTTAAGCTACAATGAGCAGTTCTTC. This gives the protein CASRRGGEGLLSYNEQFF. The chain employs TRBV6-1 and TRBJ2-1; maybe TRBD2 (6 bases). Germline CDR1 reads MNHNS; CDR2 reads SASEGT. The V and J ends lost 6 bases and 3 bases respectively, with 24 bases between them. The CDR3 contains 18 residues.

This clonotype was detected only a few times. The chain links TRBV6-5 to TRBJ2-7; weak D call: TRBD1 (6 bases). V was trimmed by 2 bases and J by 2 bases, leaving 13 bases between them. This CDR3 is 15 amino acids long. Germline V gene lookup returns CDR1 MNHEY and CDR2 SVGAGI. CDR3 nucleotide sequence: TGTGCCAGCAGTTACCGGGACAAACCAACCTACGAGCAGTACTTC. This sequence encodes CASSYRDKPTYEQYF.

This clonotype was detected only a few times. V is TRBV6-1 and J is TRBJ2-3; D is undetermined. The CDR3 has 17 amino acids. V was shortened by 3 bases and J by 0 bases, with 16 bases between the two germline ends. CDR1 MNHNS and CDR2 SASEGT come from the germline V gene. In DNA form, the CDR3 reads TGTGCCAGCAGTGACCCGACCGATCTATCTAGCACAGATACGCAGTATTTT. Amino acids: CASSDPTDLSSTDTQYF.

A few counts support this clonotype. The chain couples TRBV5-1 to TRBJ2-7; 9 bases are shared with TRBD1. The length of the CDR3 is 15 residues. V shed 0 bases, J shed 6 bases, and the junction held 7 bases outside the gene matches. CDR1 SGHRS and CDR2 YFSETQ come from the germline V gene. The CDR3 here is CASSLVGDRVTEQYF. In DNA, the CDR3 is TGCGCCAGCAGCTTGGTGGGGGACAGGGTCACCGAGCAGTACTTC.

There are a few counts of this clonotype. The J gene is TRBJ2-3, the V gene TRBV2; no definite D call. The V end lost 3 bases, the J end lost 8 bases, and 6 bases lay between the germline ends. Germline V gene sequence: CDR1 SNHLY, CDR2 FYNNEI. This CDR3 comprises 11 residues. CDR3 region: CASSDGATQYF. In DNA form, the CDR3 reads TGTGCCAGCAGTGACGGTGCTACGCAGTATTTT.

The V and J genes are TRBV7-8 and TRBJ2-7; D is perhaps TRBD1 (6 bases). This CDR3 comprises 17 residues. From germline, CDR1 is SGHVS and CDR2 FQNEAQ. V was clipped by 4 bases and J by 2 bases, with 21 bases between them. CDR3 protein: CASSSKTLRDKTYEQYF. In nucleotides, the CDR3 is TGTGCCAGCAGCTCCAAAACCCTCCGGGACAAGACCTACGAGCAGTACTTC.

This clonotype was recorded a few times. The chain joins TRBV24-1 to TRBJ2-2; D may be TRBD1 or TRBD2 (5 bases each). From germline, CDR1 is KGHDR and CDR2 SFDVKD. The CDR3 is made up of 17 amino acids. Trimming cost V 2 bases and J 0 bases, with 12 bases left between them. CDR3 in amino acids: CATSDSRGRPNTGELFF. The CDR3 DNA reads as TGTGCCACCAGTGATTCGAGGGGCAGACCGAACACCGGGGAGCTGTTTTTT.

V gene TRBV15 combines with J gene TRBJ2-4; D possibly corresponds to TRBD1 (6 bases). Germline CDR1 reads LNHNV; CDR2 reads YYDKDF (reference sequence). V was clipped by 2 bases and J by 3 bases, with 11 bases between them. The CDR3 contains 15 residues. The CDR3 DNA is TGTGCCACCAGCAGAAGAACAGGGAACAAAAACATTCAGTACTTC. It specifies CATSRRTGNKNIQYF. Full variable domain (missing parts from reference TRBV15 and TRBJ2-4): DAMVIQNPRYQVTQFGKPVTLSCSQTLNHNVMYWYQQKSSQAPKLLFHYYDKDFNNEADTPDNFQSRRPNTSFCFLDIRSPGLGDTAMYLCATSRRTGNKNIQYFGAGTRLSVL.

V and J are TRBV19 and TRBJ1-4; the D is unclear. Trimming left V 2 bases short and J 14 bases short, with 12 bases between. The germline V gene encodes CDR1 LNHDA and CDR2 SQIVND (reference sequence). The CDR3 consists of 12 residues. The CDR3 here is CASSITAGRLFF. The CDR3 nucleotides read TGTGCCAGTAGTATAACGGCCGGTCGGCTGTTTTTT.

V is TRBV12-3 or TRBV12-4 and J is TRBJ2-5, with a tentative D call TRBD1 (6 bases). This CDR3 is built from 15 residues. V was trimmed by 4 bases and J by 4 bases, leaving 16 bases between them. The CDR3 DNA follows: TGTGCCAGCAGTTCACAGGGAGTCTCCGGAGAGACCCAGTACTTC. Protein product: CASSSQGVSGETQYF.

This chain connects TRBV28 to TRBJ2-1, with 12 bases lining up with TRBD2. Losses at the gene ends were 6 bases for V and 8 bases for J; bases not matched to a gene: 5. CDR3 length equals 14 residues. Germline-derived CDR1 and CDR2 are MDHEN and SYDVKM. The CDR3: CASRLAGGLYEQFF. The DNA of the CDR3 is TGTGCCAGCAGGCTAGCGGGAGGGCTCTATGAGCAGTTCTTC.

The chain combines TRBV12-3 or TRBV12-4 with TRBJ1-1; D gene uncertain. V gave up 3 bases and J gave up 0 bases, with 20 bases separating them. The CDR3 totals 18 residues. DNA of the CDR3: TGTGCCAGCAGTTTTCCCAGATCACTGAACCCACTGAACACTGAAGCTTTCTTT. Translation gives CASSFPRSLNPLNTEAFF.

The chain combines TRBV15 with TRBJ2-4; D gene uncertain. Germline-derived CDR1 and CDR2 are LNHNV and YYDKDF (reference sequence). The CDR3 is 21 residues long. Trimming removed 1 base at V and 0 bases at J, with 25 bases between. As DNA, the CDR3 is TGTGCCACCAGCAGAGGCATTTTAATGAGGAGAGGCGGTGTAGCCAAAAACATTCAGTACTTC. Translation: CATSRGILMRRGGVAKNIQYF.

This sequence joins TRBV6-5 and TRBJ1-1; the D is unclear. Trimming pared 2 bases from V and 7 bases from J, leaving 11 bases between. The V gene's germline CDR1 is MNHEY and CDR2 SVGAGI. The CDR3 is 13 amino acids. The CDR3 DNA reads as TGTGCCAGCAGTTACACGAAATTTGGTGAAGCTTTCTTT. This codes for CASSYTKFGEAFF.